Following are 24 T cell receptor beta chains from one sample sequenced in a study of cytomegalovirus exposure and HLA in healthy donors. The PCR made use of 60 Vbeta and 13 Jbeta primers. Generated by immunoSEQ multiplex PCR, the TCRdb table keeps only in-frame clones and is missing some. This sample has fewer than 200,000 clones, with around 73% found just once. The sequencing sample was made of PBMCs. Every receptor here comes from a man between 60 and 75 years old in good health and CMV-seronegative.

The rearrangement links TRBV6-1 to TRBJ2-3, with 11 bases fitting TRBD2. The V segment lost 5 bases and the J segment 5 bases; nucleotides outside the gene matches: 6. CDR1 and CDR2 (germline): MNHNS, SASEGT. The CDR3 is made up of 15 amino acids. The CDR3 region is CASSLAGGLGDTQYF. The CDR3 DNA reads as TGTGCCAGCAGTTTAGCGGGGGGGCTTGGAGATACGCAGTATTTT.

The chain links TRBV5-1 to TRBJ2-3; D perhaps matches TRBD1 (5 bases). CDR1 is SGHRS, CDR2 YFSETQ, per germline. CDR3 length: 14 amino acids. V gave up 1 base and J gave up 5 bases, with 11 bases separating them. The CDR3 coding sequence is TGCGCCAGCAGCTTGAGGCAGGGTTTAGATACGCAGTATTTT. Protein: CASSLRQGLDTQYF.

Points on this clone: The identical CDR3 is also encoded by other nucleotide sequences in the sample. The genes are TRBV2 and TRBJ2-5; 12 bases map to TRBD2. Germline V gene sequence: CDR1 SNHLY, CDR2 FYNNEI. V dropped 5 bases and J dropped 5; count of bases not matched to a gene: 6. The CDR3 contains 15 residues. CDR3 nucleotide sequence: TGTGCCAGCAGTAGACTAGCGGGGGTTAGGGAGACCCAGTACTTC. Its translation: CASSRLAGVRETQYF.

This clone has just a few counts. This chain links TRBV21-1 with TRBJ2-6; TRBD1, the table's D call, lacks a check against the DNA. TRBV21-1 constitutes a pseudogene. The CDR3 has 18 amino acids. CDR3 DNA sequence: TGTGCCAGCAGCAAAGCGCAGGGACACCTCTCTGGGGCCAACGTCCTGACTTTC. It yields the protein CASSKAQGHLSGANVLTF.

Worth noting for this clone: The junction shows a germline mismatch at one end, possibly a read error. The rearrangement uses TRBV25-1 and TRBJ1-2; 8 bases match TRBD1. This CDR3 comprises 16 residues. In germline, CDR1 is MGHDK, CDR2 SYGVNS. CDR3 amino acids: CASRSTGTGGMRGYPF. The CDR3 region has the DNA TGTGCCAGCAGGAGTACCGGGACAGGCGGTATGAGAGGCTACCCCTTC.

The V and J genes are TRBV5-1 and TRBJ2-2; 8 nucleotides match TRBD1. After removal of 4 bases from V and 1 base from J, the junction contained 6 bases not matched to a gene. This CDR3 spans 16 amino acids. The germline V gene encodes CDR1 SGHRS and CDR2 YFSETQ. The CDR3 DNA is TGCGCCAGCAGCGCAGCCGGGACAGGGAACACCGGGGAGCTGTTTTTT. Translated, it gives CASSAAGTGNTGELFF.

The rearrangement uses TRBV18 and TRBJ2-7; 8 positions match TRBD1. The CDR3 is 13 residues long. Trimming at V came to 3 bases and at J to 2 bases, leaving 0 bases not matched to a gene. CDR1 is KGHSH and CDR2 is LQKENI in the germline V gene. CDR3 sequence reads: CASSPDRAYEQYF. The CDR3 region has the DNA TGTGCCAGCTCACCGGACAGGGCCTACGAGCAGTACTTC. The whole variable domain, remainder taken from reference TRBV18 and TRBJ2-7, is NAGVMQNPRHLVRRRGQEARLRCSPMKGHSHVYWYRQLPEEGLKFMVYLQKENIIDESGMPKERFSAEFPKEGPSILRIQQVVRGDSAAYFCASSPDRAYEQYFGPGTRLTVT.

The CDR3 DNA sequence: TGTGCCAGCAGTTTAGCTAGCGGGAGGGGGAAGAATGAGCAGTTCTTC. Its translation: CASSLASGRGKNEQFF. This chain joins TRBV28 and TRBJ2-1, with 12 bases identical to TRBD2. This CDR3 region has 16 residues. The germline V gene has CDR1 MDHEN and CDR2 SYDVKM. J lost 7 bases, V lost 2 bases, and 6 bases had no gene match. Supplemented by reference TRBV28 and TRBJ2-1, the full variable domain reads DVKVTQSSRYLVKRTGEKVFLECVQDMDHENMFWYRQDPGLGLRLIYFSYDVKMKEKGDIPEGYSVSREKKERFSLILESASTNQTSMYLCASSLASGRGKNEQFFGPGTRLTVL.

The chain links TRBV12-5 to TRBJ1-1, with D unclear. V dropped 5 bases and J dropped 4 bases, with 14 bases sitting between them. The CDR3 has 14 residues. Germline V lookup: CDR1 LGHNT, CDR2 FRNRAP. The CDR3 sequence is CASGPGPEGTEAFF. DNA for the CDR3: TGTGCTAGTGGTCCGGGTCCCGAGGGCACTGAAGCTTTCTTT.

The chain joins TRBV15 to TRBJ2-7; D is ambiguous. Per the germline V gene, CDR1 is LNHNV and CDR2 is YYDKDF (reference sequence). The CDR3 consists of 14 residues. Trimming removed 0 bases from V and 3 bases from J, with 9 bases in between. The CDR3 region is CATSRDPSSYEQYF. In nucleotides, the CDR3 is TGTGCCACCAGCAGAGATCCCTCCAGCTACGAGCAGTACTTC.

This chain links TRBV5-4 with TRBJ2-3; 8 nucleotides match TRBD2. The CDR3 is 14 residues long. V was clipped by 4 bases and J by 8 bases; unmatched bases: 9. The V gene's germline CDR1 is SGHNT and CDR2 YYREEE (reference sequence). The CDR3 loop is CASSDRLARSTQYF. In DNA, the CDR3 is TGTGCCAGCAGCGACCGACTAGCGAGGTCTACGCAGTATTTT.

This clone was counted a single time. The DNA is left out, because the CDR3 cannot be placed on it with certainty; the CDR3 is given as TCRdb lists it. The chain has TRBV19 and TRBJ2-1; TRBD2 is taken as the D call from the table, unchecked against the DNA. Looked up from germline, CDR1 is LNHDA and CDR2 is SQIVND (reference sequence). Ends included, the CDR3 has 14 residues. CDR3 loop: CASTTVGGPGEQFF.

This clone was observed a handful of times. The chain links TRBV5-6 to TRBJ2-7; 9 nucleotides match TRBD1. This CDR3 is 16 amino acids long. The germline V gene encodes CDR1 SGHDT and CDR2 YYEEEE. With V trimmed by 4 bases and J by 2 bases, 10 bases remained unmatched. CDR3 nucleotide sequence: TGTGCCAGCAGCGGAGACAGGGGGACGGACCCCTACGAGCAGTACTTC. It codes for CASSGDRGTDPYEQYF.

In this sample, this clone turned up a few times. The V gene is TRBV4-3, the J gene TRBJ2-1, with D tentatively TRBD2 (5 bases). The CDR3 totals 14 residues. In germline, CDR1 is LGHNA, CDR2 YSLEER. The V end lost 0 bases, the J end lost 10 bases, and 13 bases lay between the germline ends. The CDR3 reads CASSQDSGRREQFF. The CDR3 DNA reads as TGCGCCAGCAGCCAAGACAGTGGCCGGAGGGAGCAGTTCTTC.

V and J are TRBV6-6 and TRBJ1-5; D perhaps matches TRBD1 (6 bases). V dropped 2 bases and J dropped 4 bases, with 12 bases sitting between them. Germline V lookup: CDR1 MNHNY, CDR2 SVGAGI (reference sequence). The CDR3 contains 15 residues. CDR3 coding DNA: TGTGCCAGCAGTTACAGCGGGGGCTTGAATCAGCCCCAGCATTTT. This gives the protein CASSYSGGLNQPQHF.

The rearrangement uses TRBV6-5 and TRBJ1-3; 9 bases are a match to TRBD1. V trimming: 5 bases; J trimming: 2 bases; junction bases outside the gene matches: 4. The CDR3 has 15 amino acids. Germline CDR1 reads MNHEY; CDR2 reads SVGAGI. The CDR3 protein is CASSRDRVPGNTIYF. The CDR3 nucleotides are TGTGCCAGCAGTCGGGACAGGGTCCCTGGAAACACCATATATTTT.

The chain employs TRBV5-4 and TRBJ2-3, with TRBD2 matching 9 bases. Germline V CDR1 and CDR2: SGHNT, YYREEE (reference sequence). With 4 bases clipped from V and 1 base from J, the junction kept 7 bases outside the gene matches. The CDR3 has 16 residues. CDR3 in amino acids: CASSPPPSGGTDTQYF. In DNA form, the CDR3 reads TGTGCCAGCAGCCCCCCCCCTAGCGGGGGCACAGATACGCAGTATTTT.

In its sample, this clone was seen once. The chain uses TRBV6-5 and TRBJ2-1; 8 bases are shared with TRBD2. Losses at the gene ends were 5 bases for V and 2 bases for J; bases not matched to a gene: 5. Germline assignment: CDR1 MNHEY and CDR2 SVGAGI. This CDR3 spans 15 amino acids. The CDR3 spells CASSKGLGPYNEQFF. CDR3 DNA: TGTGCCAGCAGTAAGGGACTAGGACCCTACAATGAGCAGTTCTTC.

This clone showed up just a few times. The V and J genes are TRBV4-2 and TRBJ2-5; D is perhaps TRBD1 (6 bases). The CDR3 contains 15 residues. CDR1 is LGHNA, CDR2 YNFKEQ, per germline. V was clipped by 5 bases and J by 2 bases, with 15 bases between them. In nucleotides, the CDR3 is TGTGCCAGCAGCTTGGTCGGGACACCGCAAGAGACCCAGTACTTC. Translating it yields CASSLVGTPQETQYF.

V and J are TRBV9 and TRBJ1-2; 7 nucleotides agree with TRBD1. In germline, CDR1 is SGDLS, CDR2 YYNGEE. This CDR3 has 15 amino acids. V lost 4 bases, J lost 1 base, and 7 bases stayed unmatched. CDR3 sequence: CASSPIGTDNYGYTF. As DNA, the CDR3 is TGTGCCAGCAGCCCAATCGGGACAGATAACTATGGCTACACCTTC.

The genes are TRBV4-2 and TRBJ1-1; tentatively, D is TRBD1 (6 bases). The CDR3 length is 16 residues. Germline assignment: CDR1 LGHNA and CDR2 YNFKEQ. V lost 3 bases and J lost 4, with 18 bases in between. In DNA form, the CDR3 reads TGTGCCAGCAGCCATCATTACAGGGAGAAGAGCACTGAAGCTTTCTTT. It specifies CASSHHYREKSTEAFF.

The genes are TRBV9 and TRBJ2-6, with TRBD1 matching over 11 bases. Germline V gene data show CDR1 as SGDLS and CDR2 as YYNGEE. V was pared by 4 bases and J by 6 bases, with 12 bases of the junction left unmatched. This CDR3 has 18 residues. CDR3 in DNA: TGTGCCAGCAGCTCCTGGACAGGGGGCAGCGTTCAGGCCAACGTCCTGACTTTC. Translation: CASSSWTGGSVQANVLTF.

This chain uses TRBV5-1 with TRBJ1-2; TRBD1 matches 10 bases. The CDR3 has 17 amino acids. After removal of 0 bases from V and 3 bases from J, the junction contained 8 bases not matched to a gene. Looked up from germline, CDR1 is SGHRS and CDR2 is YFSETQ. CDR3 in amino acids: CASSLEGQGVGDYGYTF. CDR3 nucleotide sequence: TGCGCCAGCAGCTTGGAAGGACAGGGGGTAGGGGACTATGGCTACACCTTC.

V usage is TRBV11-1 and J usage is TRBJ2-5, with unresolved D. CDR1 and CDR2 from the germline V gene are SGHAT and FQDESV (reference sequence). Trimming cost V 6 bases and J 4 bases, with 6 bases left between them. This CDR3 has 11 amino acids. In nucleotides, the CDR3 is TGTGCCAGCAGATCGGGAGAGACCCAGTACTTC. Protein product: CASRSGETQYF.